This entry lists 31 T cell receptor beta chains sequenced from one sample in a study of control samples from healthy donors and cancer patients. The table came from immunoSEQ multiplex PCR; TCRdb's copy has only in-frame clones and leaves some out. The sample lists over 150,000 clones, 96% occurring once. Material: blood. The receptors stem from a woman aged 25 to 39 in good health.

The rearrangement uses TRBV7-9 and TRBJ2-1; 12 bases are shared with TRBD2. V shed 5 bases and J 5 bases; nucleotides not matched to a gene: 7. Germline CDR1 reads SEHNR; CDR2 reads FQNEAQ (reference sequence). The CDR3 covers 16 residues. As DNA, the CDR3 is TGTGCCAGCAGCCCTCGACTAGCGGGAGAAAACAATGAGCAGTTCTTC. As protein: CASSPRLAGENNEQFF.

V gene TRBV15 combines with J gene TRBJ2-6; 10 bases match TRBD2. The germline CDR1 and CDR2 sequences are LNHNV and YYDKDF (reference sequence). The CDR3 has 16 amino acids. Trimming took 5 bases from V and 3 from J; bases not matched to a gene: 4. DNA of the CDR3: TGTGCCACCAGCCTAGCGGGAGTGGTTGGGGCCAACGTCCTGACTTTC. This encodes CATSLAGVVGANVLTF.

This CDR3 reads CASRPLGVGDTEAFF. Written as DNA, the CDR3 is TGTGCCAGCAGACCCCTGGGTGTGGGAGACACTGAAGCTTTCTTT. The V and J genes are TRBV7-2 and TRBJ1-1; no clear D gene. Germline CDR1 reads SGHTA; CDR2 reads FQGNSA. The CDR3 runs to 15 residues. Between the trimmed V and J ends, which lost 6 bases and 3 bases, there was a span of 17 bases.

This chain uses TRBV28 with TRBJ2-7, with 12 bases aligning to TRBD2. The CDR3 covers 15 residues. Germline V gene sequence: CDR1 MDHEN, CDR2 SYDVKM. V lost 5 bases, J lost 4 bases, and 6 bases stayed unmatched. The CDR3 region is CASSLTSGSGYEQYF. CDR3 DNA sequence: TGTGCCAGCAGTCTGACTAGCGGGAGCGGGTACGAGCAGTACTTC. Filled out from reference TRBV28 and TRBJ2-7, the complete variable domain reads DVKVTQSSRYLVKRTGEKVFLECVQDMDHENMFWYRQDPGLGLRLIYFSYDVKMKEKGDIPEGYSVSREKKERFSLILESASTNQTSMYLCASSLTSGSGYEQYFGPGTRLTVT.

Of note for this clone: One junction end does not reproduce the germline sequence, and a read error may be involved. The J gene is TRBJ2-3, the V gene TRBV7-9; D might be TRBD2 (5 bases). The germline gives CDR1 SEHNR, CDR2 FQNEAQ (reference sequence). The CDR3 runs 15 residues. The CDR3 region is CASSLAGLFTDTQYF. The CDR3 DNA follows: TGTGCCAGCAGCCTAGCTGGTCTGTTCACAGATACGCAGTATTTT.

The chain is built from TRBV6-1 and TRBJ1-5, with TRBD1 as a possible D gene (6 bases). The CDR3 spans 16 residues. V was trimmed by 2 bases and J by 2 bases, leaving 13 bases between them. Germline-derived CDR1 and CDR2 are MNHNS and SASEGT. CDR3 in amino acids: CASSELGGAGNQPQHF. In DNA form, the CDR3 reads TGTGCCAGCAGTGAACTTGGGGGCGCAGGCAATCAGCCCCAGCATTTT.

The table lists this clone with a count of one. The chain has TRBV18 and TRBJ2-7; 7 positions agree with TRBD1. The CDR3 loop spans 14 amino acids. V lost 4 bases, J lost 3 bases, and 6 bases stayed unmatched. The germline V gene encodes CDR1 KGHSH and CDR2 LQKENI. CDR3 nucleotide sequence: TGTGCCAGCTCACGAGGGGGACAGAGCTACGAGCAGTACTTC. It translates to CASSRGGQSYEQYF.

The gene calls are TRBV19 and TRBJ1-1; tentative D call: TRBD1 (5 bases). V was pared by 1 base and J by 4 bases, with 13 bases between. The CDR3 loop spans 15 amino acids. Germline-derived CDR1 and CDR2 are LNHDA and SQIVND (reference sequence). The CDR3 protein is CASSIGGASSTEAFF. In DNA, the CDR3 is TGTGCCAGTAGTATAGGAGGGGCCTCTAGCACTGAAGCTTTCTTT.

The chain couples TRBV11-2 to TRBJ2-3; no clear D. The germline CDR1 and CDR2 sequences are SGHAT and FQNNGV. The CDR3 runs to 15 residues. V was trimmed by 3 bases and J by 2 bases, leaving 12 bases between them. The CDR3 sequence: CASSLDPRFTDTQYF. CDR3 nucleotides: TGTGCCAGCAGCTTGGACCCCCGTTTCACAGATACGCAGTATTTT.

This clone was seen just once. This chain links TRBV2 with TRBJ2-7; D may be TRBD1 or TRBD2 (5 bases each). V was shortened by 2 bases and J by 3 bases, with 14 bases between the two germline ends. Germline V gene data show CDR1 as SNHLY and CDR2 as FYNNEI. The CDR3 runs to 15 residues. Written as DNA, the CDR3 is TGTGCCAGCAGTGAATTGCCGGGGACGGACTACGAGCAGTACTTC. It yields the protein CASSELPGTDYEQYF.

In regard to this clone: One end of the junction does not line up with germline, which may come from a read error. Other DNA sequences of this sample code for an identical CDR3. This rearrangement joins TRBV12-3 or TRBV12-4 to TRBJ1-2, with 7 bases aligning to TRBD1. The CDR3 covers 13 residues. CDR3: CATHRGRGYGYTF. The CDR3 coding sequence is TGCGCCACCCACAGGGGCCGCGGCTATGGCTACACCTTC.

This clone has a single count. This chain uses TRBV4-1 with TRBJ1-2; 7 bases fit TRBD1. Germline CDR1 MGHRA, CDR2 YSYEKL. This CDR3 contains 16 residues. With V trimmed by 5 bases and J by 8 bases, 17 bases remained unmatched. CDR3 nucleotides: TGCGCCAGCAGCGTAAGACAGGGCCCGAAGGCGGGGGGCTACACCTTC. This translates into CASSVRQGPKAGGYTF.

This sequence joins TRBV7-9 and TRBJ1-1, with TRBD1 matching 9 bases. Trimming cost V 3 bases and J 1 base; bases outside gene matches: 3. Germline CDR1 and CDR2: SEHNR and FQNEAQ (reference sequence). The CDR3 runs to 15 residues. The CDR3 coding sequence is TGTGCCAGCAGCTTGCGGACAGGGGCGAACACTGAAGCTTTCTTT. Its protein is CASSLRTGANTEAFF.

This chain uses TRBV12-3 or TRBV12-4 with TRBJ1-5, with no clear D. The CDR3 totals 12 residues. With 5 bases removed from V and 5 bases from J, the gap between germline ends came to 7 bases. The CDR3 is CASSMRDQPQHF. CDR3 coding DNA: TGTGCCAGCAGTATGAGGGATCAGCCCCAGCATTTT.

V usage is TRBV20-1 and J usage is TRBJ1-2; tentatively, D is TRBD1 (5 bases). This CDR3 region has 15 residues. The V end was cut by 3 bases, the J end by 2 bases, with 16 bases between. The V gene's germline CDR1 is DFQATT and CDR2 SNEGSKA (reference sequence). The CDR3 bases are TGCAGTGCTAGTCAGGGTTCGGGTGTAAACTATGGCTACACCTTC. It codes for CSASQGSGVNYGYTF.

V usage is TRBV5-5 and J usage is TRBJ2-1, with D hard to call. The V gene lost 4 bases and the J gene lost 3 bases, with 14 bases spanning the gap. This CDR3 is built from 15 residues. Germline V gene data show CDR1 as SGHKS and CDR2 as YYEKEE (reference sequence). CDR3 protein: CASSLTDTDYNEQFF. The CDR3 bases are TGTGCCAGCAGCCTCACCGACACGGACTACAATGAGCAGTTCTTC.

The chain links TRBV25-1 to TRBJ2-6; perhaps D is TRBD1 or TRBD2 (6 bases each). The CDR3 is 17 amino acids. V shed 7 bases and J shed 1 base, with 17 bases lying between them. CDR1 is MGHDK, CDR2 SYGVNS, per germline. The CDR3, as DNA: TGTGCCAGCACGGGGGCAGGGAAGGGATCTGGGGCCAACGTCCTGACTTTC. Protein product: CASTGAGKGSGANVLTF.

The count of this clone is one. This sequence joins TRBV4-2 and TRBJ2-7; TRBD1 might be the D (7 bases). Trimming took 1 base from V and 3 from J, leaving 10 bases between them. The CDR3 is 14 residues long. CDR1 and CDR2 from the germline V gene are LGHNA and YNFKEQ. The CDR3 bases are TGTGCCAGCAGCCAAGCAGGGGGGTACTACGAGCAGTACTTC. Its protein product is CASSQAGGYYEQYF.

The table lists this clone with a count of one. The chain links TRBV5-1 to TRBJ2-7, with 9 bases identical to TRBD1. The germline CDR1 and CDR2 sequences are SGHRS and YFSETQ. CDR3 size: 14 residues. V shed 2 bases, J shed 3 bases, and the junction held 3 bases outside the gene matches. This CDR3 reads CASSFRTGVYEQYF. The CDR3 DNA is TGCGCCAGCAGCTTCCGGACAGGGGTCTACGAGCAGTACTTC.

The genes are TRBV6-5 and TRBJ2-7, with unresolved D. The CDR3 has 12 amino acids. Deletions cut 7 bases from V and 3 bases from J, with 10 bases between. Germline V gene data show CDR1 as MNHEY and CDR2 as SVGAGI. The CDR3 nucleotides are TGTGCCAGCACCCCCCCTGACTACGAGCAGTACTTC. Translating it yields CASTPPDYEQYF.

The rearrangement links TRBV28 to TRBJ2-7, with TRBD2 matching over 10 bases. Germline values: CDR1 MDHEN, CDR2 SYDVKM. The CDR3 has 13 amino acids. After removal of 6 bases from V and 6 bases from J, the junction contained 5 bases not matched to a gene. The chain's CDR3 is CASRPRTSGEQYF. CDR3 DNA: TGTGCCAGCAGGCCGCGGACTAGCGGCGAGCAGTACTTC.

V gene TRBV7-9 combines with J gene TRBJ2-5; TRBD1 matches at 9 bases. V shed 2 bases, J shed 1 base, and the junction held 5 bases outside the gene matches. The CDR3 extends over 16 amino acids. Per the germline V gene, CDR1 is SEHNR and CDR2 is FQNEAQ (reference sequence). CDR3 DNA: TGTGCCAGCAGCTTATTACCGGGACAGGGCCAAGAGACCCAGTACTTC. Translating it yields CASSLLPGQGQETQYF.

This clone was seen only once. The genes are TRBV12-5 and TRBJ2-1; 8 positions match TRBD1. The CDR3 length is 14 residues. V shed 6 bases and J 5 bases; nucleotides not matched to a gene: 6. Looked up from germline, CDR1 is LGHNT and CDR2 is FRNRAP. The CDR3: CASGPGQVHNEQFF. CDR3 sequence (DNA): TGTGCTAGTGGCCCGGGACAGGTCCACAATGAGCAGTTCTTC.

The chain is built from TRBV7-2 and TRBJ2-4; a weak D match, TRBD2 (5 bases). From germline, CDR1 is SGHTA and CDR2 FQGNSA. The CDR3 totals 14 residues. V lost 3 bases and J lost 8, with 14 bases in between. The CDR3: CASSFGRGSDIQYF. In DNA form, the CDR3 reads TGTGCCAGCAGCTTTGGGCGAGGGAGTGACATTCAGTACTTC. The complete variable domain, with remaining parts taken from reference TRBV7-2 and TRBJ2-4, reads GAGVSQSPSNKVTEKGKDVELRCDPISGHTALYWYRQSLGQGLEFLIYFQGNSAPDKSGLPSDRFSAERTGGSVSTLTIQRTQQEDSAVYLCASSFGRGSDIQYFGAGTRLSVL.

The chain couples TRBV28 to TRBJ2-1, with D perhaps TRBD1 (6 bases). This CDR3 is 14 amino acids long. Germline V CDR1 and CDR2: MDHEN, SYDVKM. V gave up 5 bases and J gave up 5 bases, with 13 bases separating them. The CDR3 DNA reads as TGTGCCAGCAGTACGTCAGGGGTAAACAATGAGCAGTTCTTC. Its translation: CASSTSGVNNEQFF.

The CDR3 sequence is CASSERVRGEKLFF. CDR3 DNA: TGTGCCAGCAGTGAACGCGTAAGGGGTGAAAAACTGTTTTTT. This chain joins TRBV2 and TRBJ1-4, with D perhaps TRBD1 (5 bases). Trimming stripped 2 bases from V and 7 bases from J, with 11 bases between. The germline V gene encodes CDR1 SNHLY and CDR2 FYNNEI. The CDR3 runs 14 residues.

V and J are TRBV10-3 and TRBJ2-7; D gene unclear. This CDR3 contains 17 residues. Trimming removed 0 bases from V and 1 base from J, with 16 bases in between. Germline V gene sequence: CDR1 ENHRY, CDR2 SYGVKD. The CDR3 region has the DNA TGTGCCATCAGTGAGTCGTTGGTCCTCTTGAGTTCCTACGAGCAGTACTTC. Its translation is CAISESLVLLSSYEQYF.

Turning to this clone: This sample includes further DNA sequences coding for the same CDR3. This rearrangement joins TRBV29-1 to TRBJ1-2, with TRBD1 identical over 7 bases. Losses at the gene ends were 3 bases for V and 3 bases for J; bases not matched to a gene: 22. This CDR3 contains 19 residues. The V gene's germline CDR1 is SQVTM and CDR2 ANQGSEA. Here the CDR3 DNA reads TGCAGCGTTGAGGATATGGGGCGTCCCGGGCAGGGGGTATACTATGGCTACACCTTC. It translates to CSVEDMGRPGQGVYYGYTF.

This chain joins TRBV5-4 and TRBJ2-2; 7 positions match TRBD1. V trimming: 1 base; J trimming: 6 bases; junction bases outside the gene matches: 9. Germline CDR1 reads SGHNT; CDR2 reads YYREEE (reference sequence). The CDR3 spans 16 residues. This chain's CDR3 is CASSLSGGPRSGELFF. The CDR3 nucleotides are TGTGCCAGCAGCTTGTCAGGGGGACCTAGGTCCGGGGAGCTGTTTTTT.

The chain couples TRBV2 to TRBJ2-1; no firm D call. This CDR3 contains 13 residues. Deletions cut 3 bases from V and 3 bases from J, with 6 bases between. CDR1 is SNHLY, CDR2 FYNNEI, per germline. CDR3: CASSDGFYNEQFF. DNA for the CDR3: TGTGCCAGCAGTGATGGTTTCTACAATGAGCAGTTCTTC.

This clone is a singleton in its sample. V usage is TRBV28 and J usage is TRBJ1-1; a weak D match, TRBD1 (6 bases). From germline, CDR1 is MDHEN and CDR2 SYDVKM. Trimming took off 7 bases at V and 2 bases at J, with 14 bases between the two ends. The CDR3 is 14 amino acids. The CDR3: CASIAGAGNTEAFF. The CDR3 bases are TGTGCCAGCATTGCGGGGGCCGGCAACACTGAAGCTTTCTTT. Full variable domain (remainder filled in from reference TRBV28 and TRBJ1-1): DVKVTQSSRYLVKRTGEKVFLECVQDMDHENMFWYRQDPGLGLRLIYFSYDVKMKEKGDIPEGYSVSREKKERFSLILESASTNQTSMYLCASIAGAGNTEAFFGQGTRLTVV.